The sequence of this T cell receptor beta chain was determined in a study of T cells in Graves' hyperthyroidism and ophthalmopathy. This clonotype was observed many times. Researchers amplified the TCR beta CDR3 regions from RNA transcripts. RT-PCR in the first round (using the HTBI primer set) targeted the TCR CDR3. TCRdb passed the multiplex PCR reads through MiXCR, listing each CDR3 protein once. Of 300,000 to 350,000 distinct CDR3 sequences listed, about 21% are singletons. This CDR3 has 13 residues. V was trimmed by 0 bases and J by 1 base, leaving 6 bases between them. Germline CDR1 GTSNPN, CDR2 SVGIG (reference sequence).

The V and J genes are TRBV30 and TRBJ1-1; D is ambiguous. The receptor was isolated from a woman aged 50 to 65 with Graves' hyperthyroidism. Source material: blood. The CDR3 coding sequence is TGTGCCTGGAGTGTTGGGGAGAACACTGAAGCTTTCTTT. Translating gives CAWSVGENTEAFF.